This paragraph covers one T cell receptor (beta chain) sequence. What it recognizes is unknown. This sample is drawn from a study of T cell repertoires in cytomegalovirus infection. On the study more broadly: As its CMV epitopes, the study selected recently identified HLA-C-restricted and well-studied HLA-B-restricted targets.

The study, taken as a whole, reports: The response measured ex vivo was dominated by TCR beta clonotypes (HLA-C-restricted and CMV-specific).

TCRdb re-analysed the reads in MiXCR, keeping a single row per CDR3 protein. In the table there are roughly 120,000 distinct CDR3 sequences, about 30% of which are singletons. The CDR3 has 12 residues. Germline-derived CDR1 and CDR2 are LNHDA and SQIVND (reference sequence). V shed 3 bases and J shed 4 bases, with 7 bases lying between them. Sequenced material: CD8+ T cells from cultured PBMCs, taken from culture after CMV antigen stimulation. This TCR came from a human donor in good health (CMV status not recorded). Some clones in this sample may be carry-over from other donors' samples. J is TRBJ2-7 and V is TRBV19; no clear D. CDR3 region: CASSMYGYEQYF. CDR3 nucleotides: TGTGCCAGTAGTATGTACGGTTACGAGCAGTACTTC.